The 5 T cell receptor beta chains presented below share a single source sample, sequenced in a study of blood T cell repertoires in COVID-19 (TCRdb year 2020). Library preparation employed the immunoSEQ multiplex PCR assay. Drawn from immuneACCESS, this table holds only the in-frame rearrangements with V and J called that TCRdb kept. Clones are partly lost; checked studies trace under half to an unresolved V gene and leave the rest unexplained. The sample has 210,000 or so clones on record, roughly nine tenths of them singletons. The ten largest clonotypes hold about 2.2% of the sample. Sequencing used peripheral blood. These receptors were obtained from a woman aged 50 to 60 with acute or convalescent COVID-19.

The rearrangement joins TRBV19 to TRBJ2-5; D might be TRBD2 (7 bases). CDR3 length: 13 amino acids. Germline V lookup: CDR1 LNHDA, CDR2 SQIVND (reference sequence). V was shortened by 8 bases and J by 2 bases, with 12 bases between the two germline ends. This chain's CDR3 is CASGRGGQETQYF. DNA for the CDR3: TGTGCCAGTGGGAGGGGGGGGCAAGAGACCCAGTACTTC.

The chain links TRBV5-6 to TRBJ2-3; D is undetermined. The V end was cut by 2 bases, the J end by 4 bases, with 5 bases between. The CDR3 extends over 12 amino acids. Germline loops: CDR1 SGHDT, CDR2 YYEEEE. CDR3 nucleotides: TGTGCCAGCAGCTTTCTCTCAGATACGCAGTATTTT. Amino acid sequence: CASSFLSDTQYF.

The chain couples TRBV10-2 to TRBJ1-1, with D possibly TRBD1 on 5 matching bases. CDR3 length: 14 amino acids. V was cut by 8 bases and J by 1 base, with 14 bases left in between. Germline V gene lookup returns CDR1 WSHSY and CDR2 SAAADI. The CDR3 sequence is CASAKWTQNTEAFF. The CDR3 DNA is TGCGCCAGCGCTAAGTGGACACAGAACACTGAAGCTTTCTTT.

CDR3 coding DNA: TGTGCCAGCAGTGAACAGGGGGCCGGGGAGCTGTTTTTT. It translates to CASSEQGAGELFF. The chain uses TRBV2 and TRBJ2-2; TRBD1 matches at 7 bases. The junction had 0 bases not matched to a gene; V was cut back by 2 bases and J by 6 bases. The CDR3 contains 13 residues. Germline V gene lookup returns CDR1 SNHLY and CDR2 FYNNEI.

The chain combines TRBV18 with TRBJ1-2; TRBD1 might be the D (5 bases). Looked up from germline, CDR1 is KGHSH and CDR2 is LQKENI. The CDR3 runs to 15 residues. Trimming left V 6 bases short and J 6 bases short, with 20 bases between. In nucleotides, the CDR3 is TGTGCCAGCTCCCCATCAGAAACCCGCAGGGATGGCTACACCTTC. It is translated as CASSPSETRRDGYTF.